This T cell receptor (beta chain) was sequenced in a study of vaccination effects on CD4 cells after COVID-19 (dated by TCRdb to 2021 to 2024). Background on the whole study: Each participant got two doses of an mRNA SARS-CoV-2 vaccine, either BNT162b2 or mRNA-1273. In both COVID-19 convalescent patients and infection-naive vaccine recipients, the study compared SARS-CoV-2 spike-specific CD4+ TCR repertoires from before mRNA vaccination with those from after it. Cultures from other donors in the study were sequenced using the Oncomine TCR Beta short-read assay on an Illumina iSeq 100. A total of 10 COVID-19 convalescent patients and several SARS-CoV-2-naive healthy vaccine recipients were included in the full study. Broad study findings and their caveats: In healthy vaccine recipients, vaccine-induced clones were almost all SARS-CoV-2 mono-reactive, with only 1 of 255 cross-reactive with common cold coronaviruses. At late post-vaccination timepoints, both infection-induced and vaccine-induced clones showed marked clonal contraction, consistent with waning T cell responses. Limitations of the study were the small number of convalescent patients and the absence of early post-infection timepoints.

To identify antigen-specific CD4+ T cell clonotypes by their expansion, the ViraFEST assay first stimulated PBMC with viral peptide pools and then applied TCR sequencing. After around 11 days of culture, CD4+ T cells were isolated with the EasySep CD4+ T cell isolation kit. Negative nucleocapsid antibody results before and after vaccination confirmed that the healthy vaccine recipients had no prior SARS-CoV-2 infection. Each well held two million PBMC cultured in IMDM containing roughly 5% human AB serum, 8.5 to 10 IU/ml IL-2 and gentamicin, along with roughly 10 ug/ml peptides. On days 3 and 7, half of the culture medium was replaced with fresh IL-2-containing medium. Unless noted otherwise, every peptide stimulation condition was cultured in triplicate wells. Using Ficoll-Paque Plus gradient centrifugation, PBMC were separated from whole blood and then either used fresh or cryopreserved at -140C. The overlapping peptide pools covered the spike proteins of SARS-CoV-2 as well as those of the common cold coronaviruses HCoV-NL63, HCoV-OC43 and HCoV-229E. Genomic DNA was extracted from cultured CD4+ T cells with the QIAamp micro DNA kit.

Points on this clone: The antigen this receptor binds is unknown. Base qualities are missing; no much larger clone stands one base away.

The method was the immunoSEQ multiplex PCR assay. TCR beta CDR3 sequencing was performed on DNA from the cultured, isolated CD4+ T cells. On the study's bioinformatics: Non-productive TCR sequences were removed and reads were trimmed to the CDR3 region, keeping CDR3s of at least 7 amino acids. Antigen-specific clonotypes were identified with the MANAFEST web app by comparing expansion in peptide wells against reference cultures. To count as positive, a clone had to show expansion at FDR<0.05 compared with the reference and with all other wells, an odds ratio above 5, and a frequency above 0.1% in two replicate wells. A clonotype was called cross-reactive if it was significantly expanded both in SARS-CoV-2 spike wells and in at least one common cold coronavirus spike condition. Levenshtein distance calculated with the stringdist R package was used to assess CDR3 similarity, and unrooted trees were constructed with ape in R 3.6.1. TCRdb took this table from immuneACCESS and kept in-frame rearrangements with V and J called. Such tables lack part of the clones; where checked against another copy, unresolved V genes explain under half of the gap, and the rest is unexplained. V, J and clone size are taken as reported in that table, and D and trimming were inferred from the DNA itself. The sample includes some 77,000 clones, with roughly 70% observed a single time. The ten top clones hold approximately 4.3% of the sample.

V drops 1 base and J drops 2 bases, leaving 12 bases in between. From the germline V gene (reference sequence), CDR1 is LNHDA and CDR2 is SQIVND. The CDR3 runs 16 residues from the cysteine to the phenylalanine. Only the CDR3 DNA is retained, 48 bases long and in frame from the first base. Recombination joined TRBV19 with TRBJ2-4; TRBD2 is a possible D gene, resting on 5 matching bases. The origin of this receptor is a human donor who received a COVID-19 vaccine. Specimen: CD4+ T cells from PBMCs cultured with HCoV-OC43 spike peptides, collected before COVID-19 vaccination. This specimen's cell subset or site label, interpreted: HCoV-OC43 spike overlapping peptide pool stimulation. The DNA is as follows: TGTGCCAGTAGTATAGGCGGGTTTACGACCAAAAACATTCAGTACTTC. It translates as CASSIGGFTTKNIQYF.